These T cell receptor beta chains were read from a single sample in a study of human T cells and chemical hapten exposure. TCRdb re-analysed the RACE reads in MiXCR, keeping a single row per CDR3 protein. This sample has about 82,000 distinct CDR3 sequences; about 6.6% occur once, and the top ten carry about 1.5%. The material was whole blood, obtained in connection with sensitization to the hapten diphenylcyclopropenone (DPC). The receptors originated from a woman aged 25 to 39 with alopecia areata. Some clones in this sample may be carry-over from other donors' samples. The CDR3 runs from the conserved cysteine through the conserved F or W. Fields, in order: V gene, clone size, J gene, D gene, CDR3 protein, CDR3 DNA. D genes are given only for firm matches. Clone size is given for some rows only: seen once, a few or many times, or a class if the clone is expanded.

TRBV29-1	many	TRBJ2-5	.	CSVETGRRRETQYF	TGCAGCGTTGAAACAGGGAGGAGACGAGAGACCCAGTACTTC
TRBV27	.	TRBJ1-5	TRBD1	CASSGQGANQPQHF	TGTGCCAGCAGTGGGCAGGGGGCGAATCAGCCCCAGCATTTT
TRBV20-1	.	TRBJ2-1	.	CSARDSGPRQFF	TGCAGTGCTAGAGATAGCGGTCCCAGGCAGTTCTTC
TRBV2	many	TRBJ2-3	TRBD1	CASSSGTGALQYF	TGTGCCAGCAGTTCCGGGACAGGTGCTTTGCAGTATTTT
TRBV7-9	few	TRBJ1-6	.	CASSLEGDSPLHF	TGTGCCAGCAGCTTAGAGGGAGATTCACCCCTCCACTTT
TRBV12-3/TRBV12-4	few	TRBJ1-1	.	CASSLFPLTGTPEAFF	TGTGCCAGCAGTTTATTCCCCTTGACAGGTACTCCTGAAGCTTTCTTT
TRBV25-1	few	TRBJ1-2	TRBD1	CASSGIGQGSDGYTF	TGTGCCAGCTCCGGGATTGGACAGGGCAGTGATGGCTACACCTTC
TRBV7-9	many	TRBJ1-1	TRBD1	CASSSNRGLDTEAFF	TGTGCCAGCAGCTCCAACAGGGGTCTGGACACTGAAGCTTTCTTT
TRBV6-6	many	TRBJ1-5	.	CASSPGGYQPQHF	TGTGCCAGCAGTCCTGGGGGCTATCAGCCCCAGCATTTT
TRBV20-1	many	TRBJ1-1	.	CSARDRNTEAFF	TGCAGTGCTAGAGATAGGAACACTGAAGCTTTCTTT
TRBV12-3/TRBV12-4	.	TRBJ1-2	.	CASSSVSPIYGYTF	TGTGCCAGCAGTTCAGTAAGCCCAATATATGGCTACACCTTC
TRBV12-3/TRBV12-4	.	TRBJ1-2	.	CASSHRDGGYTF	TGTGCCAGCAGTCACAGGGACGGGGGCTACACCTTC
TRBV29-1	many	TRBJ2-3	TRBD1	CSVEDLGDRGADTQYF	TGCAGCGTTGAGGATCTGGGGGACAGGGGCGCAGATACGCAGTATTTT
TRBV10-2	many	TRBJ2-5	.	CASSEPGNIRTQYF	TGCGCCAGCAGTGAGCCGGGAAACATAAGGACCCAGTACTTC
TRBV15	.	TRBJ2-3	.	CATSRPLGSPGDTQYF	TGTGCCACCAGCAGACCATTGGGCAGTCCGGGAGATACGCAGTATTTT
TRBV7-9	many	TRBJ1-4	TRBD1	CASSLGQGRTNEKLFF	TGTGCCAGCAGCTTGGGACAGGGCCGAACTAATGAAAAACTGTTTTTT